The clone carrying this TCR beta chain was observed once. Antigen specificity is unknown. The data are from a study of T cell responses to AZD1222 COVID-19 vaccine. Sequencing was performed with immunoSEQ multiplex PCR; in TCRdb, only in-frame clones are kept and a portion is missing. This sample has around 99,000 clones, with around 89% found just once. Study results and limitations: Repertoire sampling was restricted to post-peak T cell response timepoints.

CDR1 and CDR2 from the germline V gene are MNHEY and SMNVEV (reference sequence). The CDR3 totals 15 residues. The V and J ends lost 6 bases and 3 bases, in that order; junction bases with no gene match: 8. The sequencing here drew on peripheral blood, taken on day 0 of AZD1222 vaccination. The sequence derives from an adult in good health. The chain couples TRBV27 to TRBJ1-3; 7 bases are shared with TRBD1. DNA of the CDR3: TGTGCCAGCAGCAAAGACAGGGCTGGTGGAAACACCATATATTTT. Translated, it gives CASSKDRAGGNTIYF.